One and the same sample provided the 19 T cell receptor beta chains below, sequenced in a study of cytomegalovirus exposure and HLA in healthy donors. Amplification used 60 Vbeta primers and 13 Jbeta primers. Generated by immunoSEQ multiplex PCR, the TCRdb table keeps only in-frame clones and is missing some. The sample shows approximately 160,000 clones, 76% of them seen only once. The sample taken for sequencing was PBMCs. The receptors originated from a female donor in good health and CMV-seronegative.

The chain has TRBV11-1 and TRBJ2-1; 12 nucleotides line up with TRBD2. CDR1 is SGHAT and CDR2 is FQDESV in the germline V gene (reference sequence). The V segment lost 3 bases and the J segment 4 bases; nucleotides outside the gene matches: 4. This CDR3 has 16 residues. CDR3 in amino acids: CASSFRTSGAYNEQFF. CDR3 nucleotide sequence: TGTGCCAGCAGCTTCAGGACTAGCGGGGCTTACAATGAGCAGTTCTTC.

This clone was observed a handful of times. V and J are TRBV12-5 and TRBJ2-1; 10 positions agree with TRBD2. The germline V gene encodes CDR1 LGHNT and CDR2 FRNRAP. The CDR3 is 14 amino acids. The trim removed 7 bases at V and 4 bases at J, leaving 4 bases unmatched. CDR3 sequence reads: CASEGLASYNEQFF. In DNA, the CDR3 is TGTGCTAGTGAGGGACTAGCGTCTTACAATGAGCAGTTCTTC.

This clone was observed a few times. This chain connects TRBV5-1 to TRBJ2-3, with 15 bases lining up with TRBD2. This CDR3 is 18 amino acids long. Germline V gene data show CDR1 as SGHRS and CDR2 as YFSETQ. The V segment lost 4 bases and the J segment 1 base; nucleotides outside the gene matches: 7. The CDR3 is CASSRGLAGGPGTDTQYF. For the CDR3, the DNA is TGCGCCAGCAGCCGAGGACTAGCGGGGGGGCCCGGCACAGATACGCAGTATTTT.

The rearrangement joins TRBV28 to TRBJ1-1, with TRBD1 matching 9 bases. The trim removed 0 bases at V and 7 bases at J, leaving 0 bases unmatched. CDR1 and CDR2 (germline): MDHEN, SYDVKM. The CDR3 is 13 amino acids. CDR3 nucleotide sequence: TGTGCCAGCAGTTTATGGGACAGGGGTGAAGCTTTCTTT. It encodes CASSLWDRGEAFF.

The DNA for the CDR3 is TGTGCCAGCTCACCAAAACAGACTGAAGCTTTCTTT. Encoded protein: CASSPKQTEAFF. The chain has TRBV18 and TRBJ1-1; no firm D call. This CDR3 is 12 amino acids long. Germline V gene data show CDR1 as KGHSH and CDR2 as LQKENI. V lost 2 bases and J lost 5, with 6 bases in between.

The rearrangement joins TRBV28 to TRBJ2-1, with 11 positions matching TRBD1. V lost 6 bases, J lost 6 bases, and 7 bases stayed unmatched. The CDR3 is made up of 15 amino acids. Germline loops: CDR1 MDHEN, CDR2 SYDVKM. Here the CDR3 DNA reads TGTGCCAGCAGATTAGGACAGGGGGCTGTCAATGAGCAGTTCTTC. Translating it yields CASRLGQGAVNEQFF.

This clone was seen a few times. The rearrangement uses TRBV7-2 and TRBJ1-5; D unresolved. V was pared by 6 bases and J by 4 bases, with 10 bases between. The CDR3 has 13 residues. The germline gives CDR1 SGHTA, CDR2 FQGNSA. The CDR3 protein is CASSLTENQPQHF. CDR3 DNA: TGTGCCAGCAGTCTTACGGAGAATCAGCCCCAGCATTTT.

This clone was seen a single time. This chain joins TRBV5-1 and TRBJ1-3; TRBD1 might be the D (6 bases). Germline V CDR1 and CDR2: SGHRS, YFSETQ. Between the trimmed V and J ends, which lost 0 bases and 0 bases, there was a span of 10 bases. This CDR3 has 16 amino acids. CDR3: CASSLDRALSGNTIYF. The CDR3 nucleotides are TGCGCCAGCAGCTTGGACAGGGCGCTCTCTGGAAACACCATATATTTT.

This sequence joins TRBV4-2 and TRBJ2-7; tentative D call: TRBD2 (6 bases). The CDR3 has 15 amino acids. CDR1 is LGHNA, CDR2 YNFKEQ, per germline. With 1 base removed from V and 5 bases from J, the gap between germline ends came to 15 bases. CDR3 sequence (DNA): TGTGCCAGCAGCCAAGGTGAGACTAGGAAGCACGAGCAGTACTTC. Translation gives CASSQGETRKHEQYF.

In nucleotides, the CDR3 is TGCGCCAGCAGCCAAGGTTCGACTAGCGGGAAGACCACCGGGGAGCTGTTTTTT. It is translated as CASSQGSTSGKTTGELFF. The J gene is TRBJ2-2, the V gene TRBV4-3; 11 bases match TRBD2. The length of the CDR3 is 18 residues. After removal of 1 base from V and 4 bases from J, the junction contained 8 bases not matched to a gene. The V gene's germline CDR1 is LGHNA and CDR2 YSLEER.

This chain joins TRBV2 and TRBJ2-3; tentative D call: TRBD2 (6 bases). CDR3 length: 13 residues. Looked up from germline, CDR1 is SNHLY and CDR2 is FYNNEI. The V end lost 6 bases, the J end lost 3 bases, and 10 bases lay between the germline ends. The CDR3 reads CASRRLGTDTQYF. The CDR3 nucleotides are TGTGCCAGCAGAAGACTAGGAACAGATACGCAGTATTTT.

This chain connects TRBV9 to TRBJ2-6; 10 bases are shared with TRBD1. The CDR3 has 18 amino acids. The J segment lost 3 bases and the V segment lost 3 bases, leaving 9 bases of the junction unmatched. Germline V gives CDR1 SGDLS, CDR2 YYNGEE. CDR3 sequence reads: CASSDAGTGEYGANVLTF. The CDR3 bases are TGTGCCAGCAGCGACGCCGGGACAGGGGAGTATGGGGCCAACGTCCTGACTTTC.

V usage is TRBV7-2 and J usage is TRBJ1-6, with D hard to call. With 3 bases removed from V and 0 bases from J, the gap between germline ends came to 6 bases. Germline V CDR1 and CDR2: SGHTA, FQGNSA. This CDR3 comprises 15 residues. CDR3 region: CASSFESSYNSPLHF. CDR3 sequence (DNA): TGTGCCAGCAGCTTCGAGAGCTCCTATAATTCACCCCTCCACTTT. The complete variable domain, with remaining parts taken from reference TRBV7-2 and TRBJ1-6, reads GAGVSQSPSNKVTEKGKDVELRCDPISGHTALYWYRQSLGQGLEFLIYFQGNSAPDKSGLPSDRFSAERTGGSVSTLTIQRTQQEDSAVYLCASSFESSYNSPLHFGNGTRLTVT.

The genes are TRBV29-1 and TRBJ2-7; 8 bases line up with TRBD1. Germline V gene sequence: CDR1 SQVTM, CDR2 ANQGSEA. The CDR3 length is 14 residues. V dropped 4 bases and J dropped 2; count of bases not matched to a gene: 7. The CDR3 is CSVALGTGAYEQYF. The CDR3 DNA reads TGCAGCGTTGCACTAGGGACAGGAGCCTACGAGCAGTACTTC.

This chain uses TRBV2 with TRBJ2-7; TRBD2 might be the D (6 bases). V was shortened by 3 bases and J by 9 bases, with 12 bases between the two germline ends. Germline assignment: CDR1 SNHLY and CDR2 FYNNEI. This CDR3 region has 12 residues. The CDR3 loop reads CASSDRRGGQYF. Written as DNA, the CDR3 is TGTGCCAGCAGTGATCGCCGGGGAGGGCAGTACTTC.

This chain connects TRBV4-2 to TRBJ2-7; 8 positions agree with TRBD2. The CDR3 has 15 amino acids. V shed 0 bases and J 10 bases; nucleotides not matched to a gene: 11. Germline-derived CDR1 and CDR2 are LGHNA and YNFKEQ. The DNA of the CDR3 is TGTGCCAGCAGCCAAGATAGGATCGCGGGGGGCCTCCAGTACTTC. This translates into CASSQDRIAGGLQYF.

This chain joins TRBV5-1 and TRBJ2-2; 8 bases are shared with TRBD1. CDR3 size: 16 residues. V shed 4 bases, J shed 2 bases, and the junction held 7 bases outside the gene matches. Germline CDR1 SGHRS, CDR2 YFSETQ. CDR3 sequence (DNA): TGCGCCAGCAGCCGAATACAGGGGGAAAACACCGGGGAGCTGTTTTTT. Translating it yields CASSRIQGENTGELFF.

The chain has TRBV6-1 and TRBJ1-1, with TRBD1 matching 7 bases. Germline CDR1 reads MNHNS; CDR2 reads SASEGT. CDR3 size: 15 residues. Losses at the gene ends were 6 bases for V and 4 bases for J; bases not matched to a gene: 11. CDR3 sequence reads: CASRPGTVGLTEAFF. The CDR3 nucleotides are TGTGCCAGCAGACCCGGGACAGTGGGACTCACTGAAGCTTTCTTT.

The chain employs TRBV5-1 and TRBJ1-5, with D hard to call. The CDR3 totals 15 residues. Trimming removed 0 bases from V and 2 bases from J, with 9 bases in between. Germline V CDR1 and CDR2: SGHRS, YFSETQ. In DNA, the CDR3 is TGCGCCAGCAGCTTGGGAGTGGGCGGCAATCAGCCCCAGCATTTT. Protein product: CASSLGVGGNQPQHF.